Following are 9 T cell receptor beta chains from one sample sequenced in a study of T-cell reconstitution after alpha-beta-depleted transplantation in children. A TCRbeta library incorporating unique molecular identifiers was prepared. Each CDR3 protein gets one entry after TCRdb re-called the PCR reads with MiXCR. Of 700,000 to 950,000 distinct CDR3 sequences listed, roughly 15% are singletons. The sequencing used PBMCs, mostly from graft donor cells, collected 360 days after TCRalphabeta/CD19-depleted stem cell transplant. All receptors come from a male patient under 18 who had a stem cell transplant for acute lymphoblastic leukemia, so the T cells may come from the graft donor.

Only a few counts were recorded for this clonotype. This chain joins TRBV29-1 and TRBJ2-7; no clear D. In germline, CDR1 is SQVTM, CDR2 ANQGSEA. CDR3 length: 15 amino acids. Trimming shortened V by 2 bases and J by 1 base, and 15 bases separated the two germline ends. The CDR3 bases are TGCAGCGTTGAAACGGACGGAAGAACGTCCTACGAGCAGTACTTC. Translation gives CSVETDGRTSYEQYF.

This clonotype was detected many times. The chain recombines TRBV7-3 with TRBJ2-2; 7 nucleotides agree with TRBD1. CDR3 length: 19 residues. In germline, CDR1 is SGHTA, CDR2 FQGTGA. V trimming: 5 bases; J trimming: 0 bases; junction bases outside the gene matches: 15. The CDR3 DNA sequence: TGTGCCAGCAGCCCCCATGGTGGGCAGGGGGTAACGAACACCGGGGAGCTGTTTTTT. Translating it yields CASSPHGGQGVTNTGELFF. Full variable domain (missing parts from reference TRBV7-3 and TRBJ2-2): GAGVSQTPSNKVTEKGKYVELRCDPISGHTALYWYRQSLGQGPEFLIYFQGTGAADDSGLPNDRFFAVRPEGSVSTLKIQRTERGDSAVYLCASSPHGGQGVTNTGELFFGEGSRLTVL.

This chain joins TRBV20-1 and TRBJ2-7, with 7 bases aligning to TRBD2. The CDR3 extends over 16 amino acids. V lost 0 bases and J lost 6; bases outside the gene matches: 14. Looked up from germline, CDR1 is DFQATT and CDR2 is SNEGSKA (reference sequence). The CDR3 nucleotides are TGCAGTGCTAGAGATGTGCGGTGGGGGAGGGCTTTCGAGCAGTACTTC. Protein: CSARDVRWGRAFEQYF.

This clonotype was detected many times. The CDR3 protein is CASSNTRAVTQYF. The CDR3 DNA follows: TGCGCCAGCAGCAATACTAGAGCAGTGACCCAGTACTTC. The chain uses TRBV5-1 and TRBJ2-5, with a weak D call TRBD2 (5 bases). Trimming pared 4 bases from V and 7 bases from J, leaving 14 bases between. This CDR3 comprises 13 residues. Germline assignment: CDR1 SGHRS and CDR2 YFSETQ. The full variable domain, completed using reference TRBV5-1 and TRBJ2-5, is KAGVTQTPRYLIKTRGQQVTLSCSPISGHRSVSWYQQTPGQGLQFLFEYFSETQRNKGNFPGRFSGRQFSNSRSEMNVSTLELGDSALYLCASSNTRAVTQYFGPGTRLLVL.

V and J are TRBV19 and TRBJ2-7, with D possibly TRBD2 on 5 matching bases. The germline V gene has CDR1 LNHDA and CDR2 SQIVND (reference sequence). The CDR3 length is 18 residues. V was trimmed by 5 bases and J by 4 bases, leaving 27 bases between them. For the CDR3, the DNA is TGTGCCAGTAGTCCAATCCTCCTAGCTCAAGGAGGTTGGTACGAGCAGTACTTC. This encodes CASSPILLAQGGWYEQYF.

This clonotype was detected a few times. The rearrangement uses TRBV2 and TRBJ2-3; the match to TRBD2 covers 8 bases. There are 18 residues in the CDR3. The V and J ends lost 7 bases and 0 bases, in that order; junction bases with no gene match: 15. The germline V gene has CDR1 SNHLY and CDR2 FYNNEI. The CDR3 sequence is CASTLKVLAGSSTDTQYF. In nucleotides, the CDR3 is TGTGCCAGCACCTTGAAGGTGTTAGCGGGATCTAGCACAGATACGCAGTATTTT.

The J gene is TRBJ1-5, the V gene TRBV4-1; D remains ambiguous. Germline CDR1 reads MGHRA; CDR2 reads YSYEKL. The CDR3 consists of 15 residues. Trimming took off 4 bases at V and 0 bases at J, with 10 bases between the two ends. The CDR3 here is CASSLREYSNQPQHF. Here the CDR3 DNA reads TGCGCCAGCAGCCTCAGAGAATATAGCAATCAGCCCCAGCATTTT.

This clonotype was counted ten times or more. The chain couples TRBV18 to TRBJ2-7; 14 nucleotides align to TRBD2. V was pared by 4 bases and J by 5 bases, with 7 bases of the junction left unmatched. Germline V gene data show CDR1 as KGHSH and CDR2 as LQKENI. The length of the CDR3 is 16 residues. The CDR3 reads CASSRGLAGELDEQYF. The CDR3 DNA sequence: TGTGCCAGCTCACGGGGACTAGCGGGAGAATTAGACGAGCAGTACTTC.

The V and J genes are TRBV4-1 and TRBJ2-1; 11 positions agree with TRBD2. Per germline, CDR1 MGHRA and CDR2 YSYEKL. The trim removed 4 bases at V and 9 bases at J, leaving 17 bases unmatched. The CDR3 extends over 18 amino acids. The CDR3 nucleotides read TGCGCCAGCAGCCCAAACCTCCAACTAGCGGGGGCAGGTATTGAGCAGTTCTTC. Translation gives CASSPNLQLAGAGIEQFF.